Following are 9 T cell receptor beta chains from one sample sequenced in a study of T cell clonality in common variable immunodeficiency. Only in-frame clones appear in the TCRdb table, and some are missing; sequencing was by immunoSEQ multiplex PCR. The sample yields tens of thousands of clones, without any singletons. The sequencing input was peripheral blood mononuclear cells. The receptors originated from a person between 18 and 69 years old in good health.

This clone was counted ten times or more. The read gets to within 3 residues of the CDR3 end, and the germline J gene fills in the rest. This chain connects TRBV28 to TRBJ2-7; 8 bases match TRBD2. Looked up from germline, CDR1 is MDHEN and CDR2 is SYDVKM. The CDR3 totals 15 residues. V dropped 6 bases and J dropped 2; count of bases not matched to a gene: 9. Partial CDR3 DNA: TGTGCCAGCAGAGGTTCGGGAGGGGCACCCTACGAG. The encoded protein is CASRGSGGAPYE. The CDR3 in full is CASRGSGGAPYEQYF.

This clone was seen many times. The read falls 3 residues short of the CDR3 end, and the missing part is taken from the germline J gene. The chain joins TRBV18 to TRBJ2-7; D remains ambiguous. The CDR3 runs 13 residues. In germline, CDR1 is KGHSH, CDR2 LQKENI. V dropped 2 bases and J dropped 4 bases, with 9 bases sitting between them. CDR3 bases read: TGTGCCAGCTCACCAGCTACAGCATACGAG. Encoded protein: CASSPATAYE. The complete CDR3 sequence is CASSPATAYEQYF.

This clone has a count of ten or more. Distinct nucleotide sequences in the sample also encode this CDR3. The DNA read from the CDR3 is TGCAGTGCTAGAGTATACTCGGGACATGGGGCCACTGAA. Translation gives CSARVYSGHGATE. The whole CDR3 protein reads CSARVYSGHGATEAFF. V is TRBV20-1 and J is TRBJ1-1, with D possibly being TRBD1 (6 bases). The read stops 3 residues short of the end of the CDR3; the missing end is completed from the germline J gene. The CDR3 spans 16 residues. Germline lookup yields CDR1 DFQATT and CDR2 SNEGSKA (reference sequence). V dropped 1 base and J dropped 4 bases, with 19 bases sitting between them.

In this sample, this clone turned up a few times. The read ends 3 residues shy of where the CDR3 ends; the end is completed using the germline J gene. The chain is built from TRBV2 and TRBJ2-5; perhaps TRBD2 as D (6 bases). The V gene's germline CDR1 is SNHLY and CDR2 FYNNEI. CDR3 length: 13 residues. Trimming removed 6 bases from V and 4 bases from J, with 12 bases in between. CDR3 bases read: TGTGCCAGCAGGGGACTGGGGGGAGAGACC. It is translated as CASRGLGGET. The full CDR3 is CASRGLGGETQYF.

This clone has a count of ten or more. The CDR3 end lies 3 residues beyond the end of the read and is filled in from the germline J gene. The chain combines TRBV20-1 with TRBJ2-2, with TRBD1 matching over 8 bases. Germline lookup yields CDR1 DFQATT and CDR2 SNEGSKA (reference sequence). The CDR3 sequence is 13 residues long. Losses at the gene ends were 6 bases for V and 3 bases for J; bases not matched to a gene: 3. The part of the CDR3 DNA that was read is TGCAGTGCGACAGGGGTAGACACCGGGGAG. Its protein is CSATGVDTGE. The full CDR3 sequence reads CSATGVDTGELFF.

Ten or more counts support this clone. The CDR3 extends 3 residues past the end of the read, so its final part is completed from the germline J gene. This sequence joins TRBV5-1 and TRBJ2-1; 13 bases match TRBD2. Germline V gene sequence: CDR1 SGHRS, CDR2 YFSETQ. After removal of 2 bases from V and 7 bases from J, the junction contained 3 bases not matched to a gene. CDR3 size: 15 residues. The CDR3 loop is CASSLGLAGENEQFF. CDR3 bases read: TGCGCCAGCAGCTTAGGACTAGCGGGAGAAAATGAG.

This clone was found many times. The read gets to within 3 residues of the CDR3 end, and the germline J gene fills in the rest. The chain links TRBV6-1 to TRBJ2-1; 10 bases are a match to TRBD2. With V trimmed by 2 bases and J by 4 bases, 11 bases remained unmatched. CDR3 length: 18 amino acids. The V gene's germline CDR1 is MNHNS and CDR2 SASEGT. The CDR3 protein is CASSETSGTIIEYNEQFF. The CDR3 bases that were read are TGTGCCAGCAGTGAAACTAGCGGGACTATTATTGAATACAATGAG.

This clone was counted ten times or more. Read coverage stops 3 residues before the CDR3 terminus; the germline J gene supplies the remainder. The genes are TRBV2 and TRBJ1-1; D is perhaps TRBD1 (5 bases). With 5 bases removed from V and 3 bases from J, the gap between germline ends came to 16 bases. The germline gives CDR1 SNHLY, CDR2 FYNNEI. This CDR3 contains 15 residues. CDR3 in amino acids: CASSWGLRGDTEAFF. The CDR3 bases that were read are TGTGCCAGCAGTTGGGGTCTTCGAGGGGACACTGAA.

This clone has a count of ten or more. The CDR3 end is not reached by the read, which stops 3 residues before it; the germline J gene fills it in. The chain combines TRBV7-3 with TRBJ2-3, with 9 bases matching TRBD1. This CDR3 spans 14 amino acids. Germline V gene sequence: CDR1 SGHTA, CDR2 FQGTGA. The CDR3 DNA, read in part, is TGTGCCAGCAGCCCCGGACAGGGGAGGAAGACG. Translation gives CASSPGQGRKT. The whole CDR3 sequence reads CASSPGQGRKTQYF.